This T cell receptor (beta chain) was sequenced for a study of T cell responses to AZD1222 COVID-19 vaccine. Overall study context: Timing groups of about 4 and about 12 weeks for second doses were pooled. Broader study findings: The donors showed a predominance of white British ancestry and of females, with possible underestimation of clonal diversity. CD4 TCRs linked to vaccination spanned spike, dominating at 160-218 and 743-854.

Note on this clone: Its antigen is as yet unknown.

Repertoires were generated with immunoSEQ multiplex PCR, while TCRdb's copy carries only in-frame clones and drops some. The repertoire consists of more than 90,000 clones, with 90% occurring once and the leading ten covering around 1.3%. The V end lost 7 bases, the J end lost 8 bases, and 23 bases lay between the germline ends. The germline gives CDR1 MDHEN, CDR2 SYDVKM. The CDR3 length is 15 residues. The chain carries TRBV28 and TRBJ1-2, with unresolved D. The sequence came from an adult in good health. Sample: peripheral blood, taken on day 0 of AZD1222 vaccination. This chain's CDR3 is CASISHHGSEEGYTF. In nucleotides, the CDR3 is TGTGCCAGCATATCCCATCACGGATCTGAAGAGGGCTACACCTTC.